A single sample gave rise to the 23 T cell receptor beta chains below, sequenced in a study of cytomegalovirus exposure and HLA in healthy donors. The data were produced by immunoSEQ multiplex PCR, yet TCRdb's version contains in-frame clones alone and is incomplete. The sample yields more than 140,000 clones, 85% to 90% seen once. The sequenced sample was PBMCs. Every receptor here comes from a woman aged 18-29 years in good health and CMV-seropositive.

The chain employs TRBV4-2 and TRBJ2-1; D is unclear. The V and J ends lost 3 bases and 5 bases respectively, with 11 bases between them. This CDR3 is 14 amino acids long. The germline V gene encodes CDR1 LGHNA and CDR2 YNFKEQ. The CDR3 DNA reads as TGTGCCAGCAGCCAGGCCACCGATAACAATGAGCAGTTCTTC. Translation gives CASSQATDNNEQFF.

This clone occurred once. The rearrangement uses TRBV11-3 and TRBJ2-1; D not resolved. Germline V gene data show CDR1 as SGHNT and CDR2 as YENEEA. V gave up 5 bases and J gave up 9 bases, with 17 bases separating them. The CDR3 is 14 residues long. CDR3 sequence: CASSLIDSALEQFF. CDR3 in DNA: TGTGCCAGCAGCCTAATTGACTCCGCCCTTGAGCAGTTCTTC. The variable domain in full, with the rest retrieved from reference TRBV11-3 and TRBJ2-1, is EAGVVQSPRYKIIEKKQPVAFWCNPISGHNTLYWYLQNLGQGPELLIRYENEEAVDDSQLPKDRFSAERLKGVDSTLKIQPAELGDSAVYLCASSLIDSALEQFFGPGTRLTVL.

V is TRBV30 and J is TRBJ1-2; 8 positions agree with TRBD1. J gave up 8 bases and V 8 bases, and 10 bases lay outside the gene matches. CDR3 size: 12 residues. The germline gives CDR1 GTSNPN, CDR2 SVGIG (reference sequence). CDR3 in DNA: TGTGCCGGCCTAGACAGGGGCGGCGGCTACACCTTC. It codes for CAGLDRGGGYTF.

The chain uses TRBV2 and TRBJ1-2; D ambiguous. The V gene lost 6 bases and the J gene lost 5 bases, with 13 bases spanning the gap. The CDR3 contains 13 residues. The germline V gene encodes CDR1 SNHLY and CDR2 FYNNEI. CDR3 in DNA: TGTGCCAGCAGCCCCAGAGGGAGTTATGGCTACACCTTC. It translates to CASSPRGSYGYTF.

This chain connects TRBV7-2 to TRBJ2-7, with a tentative D call TRBD2 (6 bases). Germline values: CDR1 SGHTA, CDR2 FQGNSA. V lost 6 bases, J lost 3 bases, and 12 bases lay in between. The CDR3 covers 13 residues. The CDR3 is CASSPGLFYEQYF. CDR3 DNA: TGTGCCAGCAGTCCGGGACTCTTCTACGAGCAGTACTTC. The whole variable domain, filled in from reference TRBV7-2 and TRBJ2-7, reads GAGVSQSPSNKVTEKGKDVELRCDPISGHTALYWYRQSLGQGLEFLIYFQGNSAPDKSGLPSDRFSAERTGGSVSTLTIQRTQQEDSAVYLCASSPGLFYEQYFGPGTRLTVT.

This chain uses TRBV9 with TRBJ2-7; a weak D match, TRBD1 (6 bases). The CDR3 loop spans 15 amino acids. V lost 3 bases and J 4 bases, leaving 17 bases between the germline ends. Germline V gene sequence: CDR1 SGDLS, CDR2 YYNGEE. The chain's CDR3 is CASSGGVGGGYEQYF. The DNA for the CDR3 is TGTGCCAGCAGCGGAGGGGTAGGGGGTGGTTACGAGCAGTACTTC.

The table lists this clone with a few counts. CDR3 in amino acids: CASSLWGLAELGEQYF. CDR3 bases: TGTGCCAGCAGCCTGTGGGGCCTAGCGGAATTGGGCGAGCAGTACTTC. The chain couples TRBV5-6 to TRBJ2-7; 7 bases fit TRBD2. CDR1 and CDR2 from the germline V gene are SGHDT and YYEEEE. This CDR3 region has 16 residues. Trimming at V came to 4 bases and at J to 6 bases, leaving 16 bases not matched to a gene.

The J gene is TRBJ2-2, the V gene TRBV1; the table assigns TRBD1, which was not confirmed against the DNA. TRBV1 is a pseudogene segment. This CDR3 is 17 amino acids long. CDR3 sequence: CTSSQDQGKFATGELFF. The CDR3 bases are TGCACCAGCAGCCAAGATCAGGGCAAGTTTGCCACCGGGGAGCTGTTTTTT.

The chain is built from TRBV29-1 and TRBJ2-2; 8 bases match TRBD1. CDR3 length equals 15 residues. Germline-derived CDR1 and CDR2 are SQVTM and ANQGSEA. V lost 5 bases to trimming and J lost 1 base; unmatched junction nucleotides: 6. The CDR3 nucleotides are TGCAGCGTTTCCGGACAGGGCTTGAACACCGGGGAGCTGTTTTTT. It is translated as CSVSGQGLNTGELFF.

The chain couples TRBV28 to TRBJ2-7; 10 bases map to TRBD2. The germline gives CDR1 MDHEN, CDR2 SYDVKM. This CDR3 comprises 15 residues. Germline trimming cut 6 bases from V and 3 bases from J; bases unmatched to any gene: 8. As DNA, the CDR3 is TGTGCCAGCAGCGCGGCTAGCGGGAGTTTCTACGAGCAGTACTTC. Encoded protein: CASSAASGSFYEQYF.

This chain links TRBV4-2 with TRBJ2-3; TRBD1 aligns across 7 bases. CDR3 size: 15 residues. Germline trimming cut 5 bases from V and 0 bases from J; bases unmatched to any gene: 5. Germline-derived CDR1 and CDR2 are LGHNA and YNFKEQ. CDR3 loop: CASSSGQESTDTQYF. The DNA for the CDR3 is TGTGCCAGCAGCTCTGGACAGGAAAGCACAGATACGCAGTATTTT.

V and J are TRBV30 and TRBJ2-3; D is perhaps TRBD2 (5 bases). The CDR3 is 13 amino acids. Germline V gene sequence: CDR1 GTSNPN, CDR2 SVGIG (reference sequence). Trimming stripped 5 bases from V and 2 bases from J, with 11 bases between. CDR3 in amino acids: CAWGKAATDTQYF. CDR3 DNA: TGTGCCTGGGGCAAAGCGGCCACAGATACGCAGTATTTT.

The chain joins TRBV6-1 to TRBJ1-4; D unresolved. The V and J ends lost 1 base and 6 bases respectively, with 21 bases between them. Germline V gene sequence: CDR1 MNHNS, CDR2 SASEGT. The CDR3 has 18 residues. CDR3 nucleotides: TGTGCCAGCAGTGAAGATGAGGTGGCCGCCTCTTGGGATGAAAAACTGTTTTTT. Its protein product is CASSEDEVAASWDEKLFF.

The genes are TRBV5-8 and TRBJ1-4; D gene uncertain. CDR1 is SGHTS and CDR2 is YDEGEE in the germline V gene. The V and J ends lost 5 bases and 0 bases respectively, with 17 bases between them. The CDR3 is 17 amino acids. The CDR3 DNA sequence: TGTGCCAGCAGGTCTTTGGTGCGGGCGGCAACTAATGAAAAACTGTTTTTT. Amino acid sequence: CASRSLVRAATNEKLFF.

This clone was observed many times. The rearrangement joins TRBV14 to TRBJ2-6, with D tentatively TRBD2 (5 bases). Germline V lookup: CDR1 SGHDN, CDR2 FVKESK. CDR3 size: 16 residues. V was clipped by 1 base and J by 4 bases, with 11 bases between them. The chain's CDR3 is CASSQGQGRGANVLTF. CDR3 in DNA: TGTGCCAGCAGCCAAGGCCAAGGGAGAGGGGCCAACGTCCTGACTTTC.

This rearrangement joins TRBV7-3 to TRBJ2-3; 10 positions match TRBD2. The J segment lost 0 bases and the V segment lost 4 bases, leaving 4 bases of the junction unmatched. This CDR3 contains 16 residues. Germline CDR1 is SGHTA and CDR2 is FQGTGA. CDR3 in amino acids: CASSSNSGRSTDTQYF. DNA of the CDR3: TGTGCCAGCAGCTCAAATAGCGGGAGGAGCACAGATACGCAGTATTTT.

The chain employs TRBV2 and TRBJ1-5; TRBD1 matches 7 bases. CDR1 SNHLY and CDR2 FYNNEI come from the germline V gene. After removal of 7 bases from V and 1 base from J, the junction contained 4 bases not matched to a gene. CDR3 length: 14 amino acids. The CDR3, as DNA: TGTGCCAGCACTGGACAGGCCAGCAATCAGCCCCAGCATTTT. It yields the protein CASTGQASNQPQHF.

The rearrangement joins TRBV18 to TRBJ2-5; D perhaps matches TRBD2 (6 bases). CDR1 is KGHSH and CDR2 is LQKENI in the germline V gene. CDR3 length: 16 residues. The germline V and J ends were trimmed by 0 bases and 3 bases, with 14 bases remaining between them. The CDR3 is CASSPPGLQRKETQYF. Here the CDR3 DNA reads TGTGCCAGCTCACCACCGGGACTCCAGAGGAAAGAGACCCAGTACTTC.

This clone was detected once. The chain links TRBV29-1 to TRBJ2-7; no clear D. Germline values: CDR1 SQVTM, CDR2 ANQGSEA. Trimming left V 2 bases short and J 2 bases short, with 7 bases between. CDR3 length: 12 residues. In nucleotides, the CDR3 is TGCAGCGTTGAAACAGTAACCTACGAGCAGTACTTC. It encodes CSVETVTYEQYF.

This chain uses TRBV7-9 with TRBJ2-7, with 10 bases that match TRBD1. The CDR3 spans 14 residues. CDR1 and CDR2 (germline): SEHNR, FQNEAQ (reference sequence). V shed 5 bases and J 4 bases; nucleotides not matched to a gene: 5. CDR3 residues: CASSPRQGAYEQYF. The DNA of the CDR3 is TGTGCCAGCAGCCCAAGACAGGGGGCTTACGAGCAGTACTTC.

The CDR3 DNA is TGTGCCAGCAGCTTGGAAGGCGGCGGGCGTCGCACAGATACGCAGTATTTT. This gives the protein CASSLEGGGRRTDTQYF. The V call is TRBV5-4, the J call TRBJ2-3; a weak D match, TRBD2 (5 bases). The CDR3 contains 17 residues. Germline V CDR1 and CDR2: SGHNT, YYREEE (reference sequence). Trimming left V 0 bases short and J 1 base short, with 15 bases between.

This chain joins TRBV5-1 and TRBJ2-7; D might be TRBD1 (6 bases). The CDR3 is 16 amino acids. CDR1 SGHRS and CDR2 YFSETQ come from the germline V gene. V lost 4 bases and J lost 4, with 21 bases in between. The CDR3, as DNA: TGCGCCAGCAGCCCCATCAGGGGACAAACGGAGTACGAGCAGTACTTC. Translated: CASSPIRGQTEYEQYF.

The J gene is TRBJ1-5, the V gene TRBV19, with TRBD1 matching over 9 bases. The ends lost 4 bases at V and 0 bases at J; junction bases unmatched: 4. In germline, CDR1 is LNHDA, CDR2 SQIVND (reference sequence). This CDR3 comprises 16 residues. The CDR3 loop reads CASSTGTGFSNQPQHF. The DNA of the CDR3 is TGTGCCAGTAGTACGGGGACAGGGTTTAGCAATCAGCCCCAGCATTTT.